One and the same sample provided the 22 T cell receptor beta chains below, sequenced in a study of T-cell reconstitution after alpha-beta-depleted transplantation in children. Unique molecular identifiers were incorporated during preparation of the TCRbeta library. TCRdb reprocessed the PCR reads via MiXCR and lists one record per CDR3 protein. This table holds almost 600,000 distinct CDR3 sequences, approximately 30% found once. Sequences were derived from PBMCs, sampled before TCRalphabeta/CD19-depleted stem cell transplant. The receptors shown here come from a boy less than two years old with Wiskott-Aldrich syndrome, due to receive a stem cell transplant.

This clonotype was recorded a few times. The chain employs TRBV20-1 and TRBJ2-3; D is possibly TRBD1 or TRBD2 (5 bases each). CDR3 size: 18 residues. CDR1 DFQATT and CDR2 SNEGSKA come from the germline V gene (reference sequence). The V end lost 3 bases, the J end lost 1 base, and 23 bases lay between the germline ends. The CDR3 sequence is CSASRLVGRDGGTDTQYF. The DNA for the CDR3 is TGCAGTGCTAGTAGGCTAGTGGGTCGGGACGGCGGCACAGATACGCAGTATTTT.

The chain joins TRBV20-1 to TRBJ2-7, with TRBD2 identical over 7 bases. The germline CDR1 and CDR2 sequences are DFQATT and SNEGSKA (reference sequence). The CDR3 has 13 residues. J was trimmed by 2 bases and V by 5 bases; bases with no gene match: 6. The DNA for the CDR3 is TGCAGTGCTTGGGGGGAGGGGACCTACGAGCAGTACTTC. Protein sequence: CSAWGEGTYEQYF.

Here the CDR3 reads CASSLVRGHNEQFF. The CDR3 DNA follows: TGCGCCAGCAGCTTGGTTCGGGGGCACAATGAGCAGTTCTTC. This chain connects TRBV5-1 to TRBJ2-1, with D tentatively TRBD1 or TRBD2 (6 bases each). This CDR3 comprises 14 residues. Per the germline V gene, CDR1 is SGHRS and CDR2 is YFSETQ. The germline V and J ends were trimmed by 0 bases and 5 bases, with 9 bases remaining between them.

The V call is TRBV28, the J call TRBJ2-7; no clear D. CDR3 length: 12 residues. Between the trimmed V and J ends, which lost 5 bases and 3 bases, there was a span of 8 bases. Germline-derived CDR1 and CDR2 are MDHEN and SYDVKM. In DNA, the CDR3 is TGTGCCAGCAGTGTCGAAATCTACGAGCAGTACTTC. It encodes CASSVEIYEQYF.

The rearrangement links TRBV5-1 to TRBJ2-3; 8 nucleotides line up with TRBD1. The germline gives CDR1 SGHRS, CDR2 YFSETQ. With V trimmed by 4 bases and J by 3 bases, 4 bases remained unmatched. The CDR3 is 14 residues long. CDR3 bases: TGCGCCAGCAGCAATCGACAGGGGACAGATACGCAGTATTTT. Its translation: CASSNRQGTDTQYF.

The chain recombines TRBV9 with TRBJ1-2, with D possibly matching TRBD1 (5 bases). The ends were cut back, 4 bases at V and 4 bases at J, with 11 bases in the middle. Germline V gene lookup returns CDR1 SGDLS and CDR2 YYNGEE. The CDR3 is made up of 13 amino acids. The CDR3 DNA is TGTGCCAGCAGCCCGACAGCTACCTATGGCTACACCTTC. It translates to CASSPTATYGYTF.

The CDR3, as DNA: TGCAGCGCTACGGACGGAATAGCGGGAGGGGACTACAATGAGCAGTTCTTC. It yields the protein CSATDGIAGGDYNEQFF. The V and J genes are TRBV29-1 and TRBJ2-1; 11 bases align to TRBD2. Germline V CDR1 and CDR2: SQVTM, ANQGSEA. Unmatched junction bases numbered 14, after V lost 7 bases and J lost 3 bases. This CDR3 contains 17 residues.

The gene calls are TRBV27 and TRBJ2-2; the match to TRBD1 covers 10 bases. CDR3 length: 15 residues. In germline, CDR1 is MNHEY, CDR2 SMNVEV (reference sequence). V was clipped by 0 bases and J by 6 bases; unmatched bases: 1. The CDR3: CASSLSTGGAGELFF. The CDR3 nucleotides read TGTGCCAGCAGTTTATCGACAGGGGGCGCCGGGGAGCTGTTTTTT.

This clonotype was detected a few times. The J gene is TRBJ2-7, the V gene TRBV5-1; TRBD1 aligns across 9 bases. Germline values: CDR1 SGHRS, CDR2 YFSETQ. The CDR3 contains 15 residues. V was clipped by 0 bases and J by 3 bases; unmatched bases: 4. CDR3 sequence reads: CASSLVGTGHYEQYF. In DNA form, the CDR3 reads TGCGCCAGCAGCTTGGTCGGGACAGGGCACTACGAGCAGTACTTC.

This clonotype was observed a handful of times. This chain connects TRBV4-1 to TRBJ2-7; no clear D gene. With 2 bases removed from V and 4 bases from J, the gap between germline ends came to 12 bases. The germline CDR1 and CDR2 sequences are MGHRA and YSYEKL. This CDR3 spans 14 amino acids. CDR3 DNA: TGCGCCAGCAGCCAACCTCCGGACGGGTACGAGCAGTACTTC. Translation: CASSQPPDGYEQYF.

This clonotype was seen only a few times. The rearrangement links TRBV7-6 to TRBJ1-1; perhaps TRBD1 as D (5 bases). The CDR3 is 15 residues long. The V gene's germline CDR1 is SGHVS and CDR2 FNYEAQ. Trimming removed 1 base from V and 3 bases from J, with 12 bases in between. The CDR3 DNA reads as TGTGCCAGCAGCTTAGTTGGAGGGGCAGACACTGAAGCTTTCTTT. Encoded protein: CASSLVGGADTEAFF.

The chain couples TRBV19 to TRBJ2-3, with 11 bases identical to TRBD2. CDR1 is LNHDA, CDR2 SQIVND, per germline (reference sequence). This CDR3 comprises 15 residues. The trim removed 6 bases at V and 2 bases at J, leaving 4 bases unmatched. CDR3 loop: CASRLAGAVTDTQYF. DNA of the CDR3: TGTGCCAGTAGACTAGCGGGAGCAGTCACAGATACGCAGTATTTT.

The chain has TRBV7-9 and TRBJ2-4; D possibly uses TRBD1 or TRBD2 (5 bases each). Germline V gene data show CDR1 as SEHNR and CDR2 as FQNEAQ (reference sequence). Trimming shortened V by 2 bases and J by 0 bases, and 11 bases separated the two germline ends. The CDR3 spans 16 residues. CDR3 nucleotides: TGTGCCAGCAGCTTAAAGGGGACCCTAGCCAAAAACATTCAGTACTTC. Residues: CASSLKGTLAKNIQYF.

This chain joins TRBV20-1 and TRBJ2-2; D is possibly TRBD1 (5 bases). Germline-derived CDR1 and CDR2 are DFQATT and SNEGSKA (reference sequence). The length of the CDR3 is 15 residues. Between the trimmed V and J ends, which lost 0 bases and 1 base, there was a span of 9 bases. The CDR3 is CSARDDRGNTGELFF. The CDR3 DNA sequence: TGCAGTGCTAGAGATGACAGAGGGAACACCGGGGAGCTGTTTTTT.

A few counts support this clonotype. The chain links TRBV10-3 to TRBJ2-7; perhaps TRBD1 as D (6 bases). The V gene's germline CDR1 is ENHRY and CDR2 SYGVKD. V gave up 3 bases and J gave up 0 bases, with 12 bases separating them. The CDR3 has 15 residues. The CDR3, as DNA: TGTGCCATCAGTGACCGCGACAGGAACTCCTACGAGCAGTACTTC. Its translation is CAISDRDRNSYEQYF.

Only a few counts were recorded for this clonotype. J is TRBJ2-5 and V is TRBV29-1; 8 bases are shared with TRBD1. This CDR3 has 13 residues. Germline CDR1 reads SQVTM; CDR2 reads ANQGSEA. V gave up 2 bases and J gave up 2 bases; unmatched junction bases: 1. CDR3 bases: TGCAGCGTTGAAAGACAGGGGCAAGAGACCCAGTACTTC. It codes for CSVERQGQETQYF.

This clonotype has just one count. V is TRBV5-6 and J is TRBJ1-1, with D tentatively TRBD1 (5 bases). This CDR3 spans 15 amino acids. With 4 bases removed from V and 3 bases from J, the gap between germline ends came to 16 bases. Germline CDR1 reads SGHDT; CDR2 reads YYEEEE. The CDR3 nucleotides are TGTGCCAGCAGCCCCCGAGGGGTAGCGTACACTGAAGCTTTCTTT. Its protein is CASSPRGVAYTEAFF.

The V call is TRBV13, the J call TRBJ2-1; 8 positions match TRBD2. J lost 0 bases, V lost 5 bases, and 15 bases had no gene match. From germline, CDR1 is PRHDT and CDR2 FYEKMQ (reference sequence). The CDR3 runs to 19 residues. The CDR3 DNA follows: TGTGCCAGCAGCCCCTCCCTGAGAGTAGCGGGATTCTCCTACAATGAGCAGTTCTTC. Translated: CASSPSLRVAGFSYNEQFF.

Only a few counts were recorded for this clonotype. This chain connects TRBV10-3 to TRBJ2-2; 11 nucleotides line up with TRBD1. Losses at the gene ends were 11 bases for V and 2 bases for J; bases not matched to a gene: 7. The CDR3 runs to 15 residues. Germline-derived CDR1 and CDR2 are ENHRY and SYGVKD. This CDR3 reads CAVTGTGGNTGELFF. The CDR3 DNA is TGTGCCGTAACCGGGACAGGGGGTAACACCGGGGAGCTGTTTTTT.

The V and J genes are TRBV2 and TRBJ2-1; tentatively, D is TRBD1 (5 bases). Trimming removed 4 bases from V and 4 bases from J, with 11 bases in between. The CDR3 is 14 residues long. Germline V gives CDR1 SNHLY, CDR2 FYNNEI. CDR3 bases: TGTGCCAGCAGTGGACCTGGGGCTTACAATGAGCAGTTCTTC. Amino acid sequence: CASSGPGAYNEQFF.

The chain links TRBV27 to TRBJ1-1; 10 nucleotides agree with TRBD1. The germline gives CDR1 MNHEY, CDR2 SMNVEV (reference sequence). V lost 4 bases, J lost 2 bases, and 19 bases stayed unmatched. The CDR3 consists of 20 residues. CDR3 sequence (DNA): TGTGCCAGCAGTTCCCTAGTCCGGGACAGGGGAACTAACAGAAACACTGAAGCTTTCTTT. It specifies CASSSLVRDRGTNRNTEAFF.

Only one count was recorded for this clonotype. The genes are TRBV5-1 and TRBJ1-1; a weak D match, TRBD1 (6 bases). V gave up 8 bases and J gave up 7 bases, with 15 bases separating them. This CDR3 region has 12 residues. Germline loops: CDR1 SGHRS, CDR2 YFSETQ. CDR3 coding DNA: TGCGCCAGTGAGGGGAGAGGGGGTGAAGCTTTCTTT. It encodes CASEGRGGEAFF.